This T cell receptor beta chain emerged from a study of blood T cell repertoires in COVID-19. The protocol was immunoSEQ multiplex PCR, while the TCRdb copy is restricted to in-frame clones and leaves out a portion. This table has about 9,200 clones, roughly nine tenths appearing once. CDR3 length: 14 amino acids. Germline V lookup: CDR1 LNHDA, CDR2 SQIVND (reference sequence). V was clipped by 8 bases and J by 0 bases; unmatched bases: 0. The sequence was obtained from a man in his sixties with acute or convalescent COVID-19. The sequencing sample was made of peripheral blood. This chain joins TRBV19 and TRBJ2-2; 10 bases are a match to TRBD2. The CDR3 reads CASGLAANTGELFF. DNA of the CDR3: TGTGCCAGTGGACTAGCGGCGAACACCGGGGAGCTGTTTTTT.